A single sample gave rise to the 5 T cell receptor beta chains below, sequenced in a study of long-term antiretroviral therapy in people with HIV. The immunoSEQ assay was v3.0, run at survey level. Only in-frame clones appear in the TCRdb table, and some are missing; sequencing was by immunoSEQ multiplex PCR. The data show tens of thousands of clones, 70% to 90% seen once. Sample: unsorted PBMCs, taken 0.8 years before starting antiretroviral therapy. The receptors come from a man between 18 and 29 years old with HIV.

This clone was detected only once. V is TRBV14 and J is TRBJ1-1, with 7 bases fitting TRBD1. V lost 6 bases, J lost 1 base, and 14 bases stayed unmatched. This CDR3 is 17 amino acids long. The germline V gene has CDR1 SGHDN and CDR2 FVKESK. As DNA, the CDR3 is TGTGCCAGCAGTGTCGACTTCAGGGGGAGTCGGAACACTGAAGCTTTCTTT. This encodes CASSVDFRGSRNTEAFF. Complete variable domain (other parts from reference TRBV14 and TRBJ1-1): EAGVTQFPSHSVIEKGQTVTLRCDPISGHDNLYWYRRVMGKEIKFLLHFVKESKQDESGMPNNRFLAERTGGTYSTLKVQPAELEDSGVYFCASSVDFRGSRNTEAFFGQGTRLTVV.

V gene TRBV7-9 combines with J gene TRBJ1-4; 8 nucleotides line up with TRBD1. CDR3 length equals 17 residues. The germline gives CDR1 SEHNR, CDR2 FQNEAQ (reference sequence). V trimming: 5 bases; J trimming: 0 bases; junction bases outside the gene matches: 8. The CDR3 reads CASSQRDRFATNEKLFF. CDR3 DNA sequence: TGTGCCAGCAGCCAAAGGGACAGGTTTGCAACTAATGAAAAACTGTTTTTT.

The gene calls are TRBV6-1 and TRBJ2-5; the D is unclear. Germline loops: CDR1 MNHNS, CDR2 SASEGT. V dropped 4 bases and J dropped 5 bases, with 14 bases sitting between them. The CDR3 is made up of 14 amino acids. The CDR3 is CASSVPPGRETQYF. In DNA, the CDR3 is TGTGCCAGCAGTGTGCCTCCTGGTCGGGAGACCCAGTACTTC.

There are a few counts of this clone. The genes are TRBV27 and TRBJ1-5, with a tentative D call TRBD1 (6 bases). CDR1 and CDR2 (germline): MNHEY, SMNVEV (reference sequence). V dropped 7 bases and J dropped 4 bases, with 14 bases sitting between them. The CDR3 has 14 residues. As DNA, the CDR3 is TGTGCCAGCAAGTACAGGGATGGAAATCAGCCCCAGCATTTT. Encoded protein: CASKYRDGNQPQHF.

This sequence joins TRBV6-1 and TRBJ2-7; D is uncertain. V was trimmed by 6 bases and J by 2 bases, leaving 14 bases between them. Germline-derived CDR1 and CDR2 are MNHNS and SASEGT. The length of the CDR3 is 14 residues. CDR3 protein: CASRLRQQTYEQYF. The DNA of the CDR3 is TGTGCCAGCAGACTCAGACAACAGACCTACGAGCAGTACTTC.